Reported below is one T cell receptor (beta chain). The data were produced by immunoSEQ multiplex PCR, yet TCRdb's version contains in-frame clones alone and is incomplete. The sample includes 80,000 or so clones, 90% to 95% seen only once; the top ten take approximately 24%. Patients received at least one anti-epileptic drug before surgery. These data originate in a study of brain T cells in children with intractable seizures. Germline V gives CDR1 SGHTA, CDR2 FQGTGA. The CDR3 runs to 15 residues. V was cut by 0 bases and J by 0 bases, with 8 bases left in between. The clonotype originates from a girl aged 2-10 years with Rasmussen encephalitis and intractable seizures. This chain joins TRBV7-3 and TRBJ1-1; D is uncertain. This specimen consisted of peripheral blood, obtained at surgery. CDR3 loop: CASSLTPGMNTEAFF. The DNA of the CDR3 is TGTGCCAGCAGCTTAACGCCAGGCATGAACACTGAAGCTTTCTTT.